These 6 T cell receptor beta chains share one sample of origin, sequenced in a study of cytomegalovirus exposure and HLA in healthy donors. PCR was performed using 60 Vbeta and 13 Jbeta primers. Using immunoSEQ multiplex PCR, the repertoire was profiled, and TCRdb retains in-frame clones only, with some absent. The sample holds about 140,000 clones, around 80% seen once. Specimen: PBMCs. These receptors were collected from a middle-aged man in good health and CMV-seronegative.

The chain joins TRBV19 to TRBJ2-4, with a weak D call TRBD2 (7 bases). This CDR3 comprises 16 residues. Germline CDR1 is LNHDA and CDR2 is SQIVND (reference sequence). Trimming removed 5 bases at V and 0 bases at J, with 14 bases between. The CDR3 DNA reads as TGTGCCAGTAGTGTGGCGGGGGCCCAAGCCAAAAACATTCAGTACTTC. The encoded protein is CASSVAGAQAKNIQYF.

The J gene is TRBJ2-3, the V gene TRBV6-5; D unclear. V was cut by 6 bases and J by 2 bases, with 3 bases left in between. This CDR3 contains 11 residues. Germline values: CDR1 MNHEY, CDR2 SVGAGI. CDR3 bases: TGTGCCAGCAGACACACAGATACGCAGTATTTT. Its translation is CASRHTDTQYF.

The V call is TRBV4-2, the J call TRBJ1-5, with D possibly TRBD1 on 5 matching bases. From germline, CDR1 is LGHNA and CDR2 YNFKEQ. CDR3 length: 17 amino acids. The ends were cut back, 2 bases at V and 4 bases at J, with 18 bases in the middle. As DNA, the CDR3 is TGTGCCAGCAGCCAAAGTGACATGCAGGGTGGGAATCAGCCCCAGCATTTT. This translates into CASSQSDMQGGNQPQHF.

The chain combines TRBV7-9 with TRBJ2-4, with TRBD1 matching over 9 bases. J gave up 7 bases and V 5 bases, and 9 bases lay outside the gene matches. The CDR3 covers 15 residues. Germline-derived CDR1 and CDR2 are SEHNR and FQNEAQ (reference sequence). The CDR3 is CASSPRDRVGNIQYF. CDR3 nucleotides: TGTGCCAGCAGCCCCCGGGACAGGGTCGGGAACATTCAGTACTTC.

This chain uses TRBV28 with TRBJ1-5; D is perhaps TRBD1 (6 bases). Germline V lookup: CDR1 MDHEN, CDR2 SYDVKM. V was trimmed by 9 bases and J by 4 bases, leaving 13 bases between them. This CDR3 region has 13 residues. CDR3 DNA sequence: TGTGCCAGTCGGCTCAGGGGTAATCAGCCCCAGCATTTT. Translated, it gives CASRLRGNQPQHF.

The chain carries TRBV28 and TRBJ1-2, with 11 bases aligning to TRBD1. This CDR3 spans 17 amino acids. Germline V gene lookup returns CDR1 MDHEN and CDR2 SYDVKM. J gave up 0 bases and V 3 bases, and 6 bases lay outside the gene matches. For the CDR3, the DNA is TGTGCCAGCAGTTTTCTGGACAGGGGGCGACCTAACTATGGCTACACCTTC. Residues: CASSFLDRGRPNYGYTF.